These 23 T cell receptor beta chains share one sample of origin, sequenced in a study of blood T cell repertoires in COVID-19. TCRdb's table, derived via immunoSEQ multiplex PCR, lists solely in-frame clones and lacks some. This sample yields about 200,000 clones, of which roughly 92% are seen a single time; 0.75% to 1% belongs to the top ten. The sequencing sample was made of peripheral blood. The receptors originated from a man between 60 and 75 years old with COVID-19, enrolled during active disease.

The chain recombines TRBV9 with TRBJ1-4; 8 bases are shared with TRBD1. V gave up 0 bases and J gave up 3 bases; unmatched junction bases: 1. CDR3 length: 15 amino acids. Germline CDR1 and CDR2: SGDLS and YYNGEE. In DNA, the CDR3 is TGTGCCAGCAGCGTAGCAGGGGGCTCTAATGAAAAACTGTTTTTT. Residues: CASSVAGGSNEKLFF.

The chain links TRBV5-1 to TRBJ2-7, with 12 bases aligning to TRBD1. Trimming removed 1 base from V and 5 bases from J; junction bases left unmatched: 7. The CDR3 contains 16 residues. Germline assignment: CDR1 SGHRS and CDR2 YFSETQ. The CDR3 DNA is TGCGCCAGCAGCTTGCTAGGGACAGGGGGCTCGAACGAGCAGTACTTC. It yields the protein CASSLLGTGGSNEQYF.

The V and J genes are TRBV6-4 and TRBJ2-3, with 8 bases aligning to TRBD1. J was trimmed by 14 bases and V by 0 bases; bases with no gene match: 7. Germline loops: CDR1 MRHNA, CDR2 SNTAGT. The CDR3 consists of 13 residues. CDR3 residues: CASSDSLTGERYF. The CDR3 DNA sequence: TGTGCCAGCAGTGACTCGTTGACAGGGGAACGGTATTTT.

The rearrangement joins TRBV5-1 to TRBJ1-2, with a possible D match to TRBD1 (6 bases). The CDR3 has 17 residues. Germline CDR1 and CDR2: SGHRS and YFSETQ. The V end was cut by 2 bases, the J end by 5 bases, with 22 bases between. The CDR3 bases are TGCGCCAGCAGCTTAGATCCCCCACAGGGCCGGTTATATGGCTACACCTTC. Translation gives CASSLDPPQGRLYGYTF. Full variable domain (rest looked up from reference TRBV5-1 and TRBJ1-2): KAGVTQTPRYLIKTRGQQVTLSCSPISGHRSVSWYQQTPGQGLQFLFEYFSETQRNKGNFPGRFSGRQFSNSRSEMNVSTLELGDSALYLCASSLDPPQGRLYGYTFGSGTRLTVV.

The chain couples TRBV2 to TRBJ2-5; TRBD2 aligns across 11 bases. With V trimmed by 6 bases and J by 4 bases, 10 bases remained unmatched. Germline CDR1 is SNHLY and CDR2 is FYNNEI. CDR3 size: 16 residues. Written as DNA, the CDR3 is TGTGCCAGCAGCGAGTTAGCGGGGGGGCCCGTAGAGACCCAGTACTTC. It is translated as CASSELAGGPVETQYF.

The chain combines TRBV11-2 with TRBJ2-3; 11 nucleotides line up with TRBD2. The CDR3 is 16 residues long. V was pared by 5 bases and J by 1 base, with 5 bases of the junction left unmatched. Looked up from germline, CDR1 is SGHAT and CDR2 is FQNNGV. The CDR3 nucleotides are TGTGCCAGCAGCCTAGGACTAGCGGGTGGCACAGATACGCAGTATTTT. Its protein product is CASSLGLAGGTDTQYF.

The chain recombines TRBV5-1 with TRBJ1-1, with TRBD1 as a possible D gene (5 bases). Germline V gene lookup returns CDR1 SGHRS and CDR2 YFSETQ. The CDR3 sequence is 14 residues long. Trimming took 6 bases from V and 4 from J, leaving 16 bases between them. CDR3 nucleotides: TGCGCCAGCAAGGGGCCCCCGTACGGCACTGAAGCTTTCTTT. Its translation is CASKGPPYGTEAFF.

The V and J genes are TRBV2 and TRBJ1-2, with a weak D call TRBD1 (6 bases). This CDR3 has 18 residues. The V gene's germline CDR1 is SNHLY and CDR2 FYNNEI. Trimming stripped 7 bases from V and 7 bases from J, with 31 bases between. CDR3 nucleotide sequence: TGTGCCAGCATTGCAGACCCCCTCATACGGACACTACAGGGTGGCTACACCTTC. Protein: CASIADPLIRTLQGGYTF.

The chain uses TRBV11-2 and TRBJ2-7; 7 nucleotides line up with TRBD2. The ends lost 1 base at V and 6 bases at J; junction bases unmatched: 6. Per the germline V gene, CDR1 is SGHAT and CDR2 is FQNNGV. This CDR3 is 14 amino acids long. The CDR3 sequence: CASSLGEGLFEQYF. Here the CDR3 DNA reads TGTGCCAGCAGCTTAGGGGAGGGCCTCTTCGAGCAGTACTTC.

The rearrangement joins TRBV7-2 to TRBJ2-1; TRBD1 might be the D (6 bases). V lost 5 bases to trimming and J lost 2 bases, with 13 bases between them. Germline CDR1 reads SGHTA; CDR2 reads FQGNSA. The CDR3 is 15 amino acids. The DNA for the CDR3 is TGTGCCAGCAGCGCCTCAGGGGCCCCCTACAATGAGCAGTTCTTC. Protein: CASSASGAPYNEQFF.

This clone was counted a few times. The chain recombines TRBV29-1 with TRBJ1-3, with 8 bases aligning to TRBD1. CDR3 length equals 16 residues. The germline CDR1 and CDR2 sequences are SQVTM and ANQGSEA. With V trimmed by 6 bases and J by 0 bases, 10 bases remained unmatched. The CDR3 spells CSVLGETGGSGNTIYF. The CDR3 DNA sequence: TGCAGCGTGCTGGGGGAAACAGGGGGCTCTGGAAACACCATATATTTT.

V and J are TRBV4-2 and TRBJ1-1, with TRBD1 matching 9 bases. The CDR3 loop spans 14 amino acids. CDR1 and CDR2 (germline): LGHNA, YNFKEQ. Trimming took 4 bases from V and 5 from J; bases not matched to a gene: 5. In DNA, the CDR3 is TGTGCCAGCAGCCTCGGGACAGGGAGGACTGAAGCTTTCTTT. Protein: CASSLGTGRTEAFF.

This sequence joins TRBV11-1 and TRBJ1-6; 8 bases agree with TRBD1. The CDR3 covers 15 residues. Germline V CDR1 and CDR2: SGHAT, FQDESV (reference sequence). V lost 5 bases and J lost 7; bases outside the gene matches: 7. CDR3 DNA: TGTGCCAGCAGCGCGCAGGGGGCCCTCAATTCACCCCTCCACTTT. As protein: CASSAQGALNSPLHF.

The gene calls are TRBV27 and TRBJ2-7; 7 bases map to TRBD2. Trimming took 5 bases from V and 7 from J; bases not matched to a gene: 14. This CDR3 is built from 15 residues. Per the germline V gene, CDR1 is MNHEY and CDR2 is SMNVEV (reference sequence). CDR3 sequence: CASSPWGGSSGEQYF. CDR3 sequence (DNA): TGTGCCAGCAGTCCGTGGGGAGGGTCCTCGGGGGAGCAGTACTTC.

In this sample, this clone turned up once. J is TRBJ1-2 and V is TRBV5-4; D is possibly TRBD1 (5 bases). Trimming cost V 4 bases and J 2 bases, with 15 bases left between them. The CDR3 covers 15 residues. Germline V gives CDR1 SGHNT, CDR2 YYREEE (reference sequence). CDR3 in DNA: TGTGCCAGCAGCCCGTTAGGAGGGACGAACTATGGCTACACCTTC. This gives the protein CASSPLGGTNYGYTF.

V is TRBV5-1 and J is TRBJ2-7, with TRBD2 as a possible D gene (6 bases). There are 14 residues in the CDR3. The germline V and J ends were trimmed by 2 bases and 4 bases, with 13 bases remaining between them. The germline gives CDR1 SGHRS, CDR2 YFSETQ. The CDR3 DNA follows: TGCGCCAGCAGCTTTCGCCTCGGGGGATACGAGCAGTACTTC. It codes for CASSFRLGGYEQYF. Together with reference TRBV5-1 and TRBJ2-7, the CDR3 gives the full variable domain: KAGVTQTPRYLIKTRGQQVTLSCSPISGHRSVSWYQQTPGQGLQFLFEYFSETQRNKGNFPGRFSGRQFSNSRSEMNVSTLELGDSALYLCASSFRLGGYEQYFGPGTRLTVT.

This chain connects TRBV20-1 to TRBJ2-1; D gene ambiguous. V shed 3 bases and J shed 9 bases, with 9 bases lying between them. Looked up from germline, CDR1 is DFQATT and CDR2 is SNEGSKA (reference sequence). The CDR3 length is 11 residues. As DNA, the CDR3 is TGCAGTGCTAGCGGTTACGGTGAGCAGTTCTTC. It specifies CSASGYGEQFF.

This sequence joins TRBV3-1 (or the pseudogene TRBV3-2) and TRBJ2-2; weak D call: TRBD2 (6 bases). From germline, CDR1 is LGHDT and CDR2 YNNKEL (reference sequence). Trimming removed 2 bases at V and 4 bases at J, with 14 bases between. The CDR3 is 16 amino acids. The CDR3 DNA follows: TGTGCCAGCAGCCAACTCGGGGGACCCCGCACCGGGGAGCTGTTTTTT. It is translated as CASSQLGGPRTGELFF.

The V call is TRBV19, the J call TRBJ1-2, with D unresolved. V was trimmed by 2 bases and J by 0 bases, leaving 10 bases between them. The CDR3 has 15 residues. Per the germline V gene, CDR1 is LNHDA and CDR2 is SQIVND (reference sequence). The CDR3 DNA is TGTGCCAGTAGTATACAGGATTACTCTAACTATGGCTACACCTTC. Translation gives CASSIQDYSNYGYTF.

The chain recombines TRBV7-9 with TRBJ1-1; maybe TRBD1 (5 bases). V was trimmed by 5 bases and J by 3 bases, leaving 13 bases between them. This CDR3 has 14 residues. CDR1 is SEHNR, CDR2 FQNEAQ, per germline (reference sequence). This CDR3 reads CASSRKQVDTEAFF. CDR3 bases: TGTGCCAGCAGCCGAAAACAGGTGGACACTGAAGCTTTCTTT.

The chain joins TRBV21-1 to TRBJ1-5. TRBV21-1 is designated a pseudogene. The CDR3 contains 15 residues. DNA for the CDR3: TGTGCCAGCAGCAAAGAGGAGGCCTTTGCACAGCCCCAGCATTTT. Amino acids: CASSKEEAFAQPQHF.

The chain couples TRBV28 to TRBJ2-7, with 7 positions matching TRBD1. The CDR3 loop spans 13 amino acids. Losses at the gene ends were 10 bases for V and 3 bases for J; bases not matched to a gene: 9. Germline-derived CDR1 and CDR2 are MDHEN and SYDVKM. The CDR3 DNA reads as TGTGCCACCCTGATCCCAGGGGGCTACGAGCAGTACTTC. Translated, it gives CATLIPGGYEQYF.

CDR3 nucleotide sequence: TGTGCCAGTAAAGGACTAGCGGGATTCAATGAGCAGTTCTTC. It codes for CASKGLAGFNEQFF. V gene TRBV19 combines with J gene TRBJ2-1, with 12 bases matching TRBD2. The CDR3 totals 14 residues. Germline V lookup: CDR1 LNHDA, CDR2 SQIVND (reference sequence). V lost 7 bases, J lost 6 bases, and 4 bases stayed unmatched. The variable domain in full, with the rest retrieved from reference TRBV19 and TRBJ2-1, is DGGITQSPKYLFRKEGQNVTLSCEQNLNHDAMYWYRQDPGQGLRLIYYSQIVNDFQKGDIAEGYSVSREKKESFPLTVTSAQKNPTAFYLCASKGLAGFNEQFFGPGTRLTVL.